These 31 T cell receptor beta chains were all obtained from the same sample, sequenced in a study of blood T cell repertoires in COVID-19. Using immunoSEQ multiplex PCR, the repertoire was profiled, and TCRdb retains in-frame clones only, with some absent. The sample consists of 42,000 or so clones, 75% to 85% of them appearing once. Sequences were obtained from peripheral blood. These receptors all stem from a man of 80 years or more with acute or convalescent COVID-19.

In DNA form, the CDR3 reads TGTGCCAGCAGCTTGTTAGCGACATCGCAGTATTTT. Amino acids: CASSLLATSQYF. The chain recombines TRBV7-2 with TRBJ2-3; perhaps TRBD2 as D (5 bases). CDR1 and CDR2 (germline): SGHTA, FQGNSA. The CDR3 extends over 12 amino acids. Trimming pared 3 bases from V and 10 bases from J, leaving 11 bases between.

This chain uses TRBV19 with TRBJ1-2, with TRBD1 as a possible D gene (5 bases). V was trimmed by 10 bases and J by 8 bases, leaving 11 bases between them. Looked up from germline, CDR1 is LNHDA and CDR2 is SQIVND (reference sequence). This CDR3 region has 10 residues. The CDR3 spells CATRAWGYTF. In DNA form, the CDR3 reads TGTGCCACCAGGGCCTGGGGCTACACCTTC.

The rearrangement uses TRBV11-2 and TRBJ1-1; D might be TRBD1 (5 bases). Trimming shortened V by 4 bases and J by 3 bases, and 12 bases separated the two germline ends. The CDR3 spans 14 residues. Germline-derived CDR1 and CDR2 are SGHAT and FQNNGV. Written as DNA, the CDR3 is TGTGCCAGCAGCTACAGGATATCGGACACTGAAGCTTTCTTT. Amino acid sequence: CASSYRISDTEAFF.

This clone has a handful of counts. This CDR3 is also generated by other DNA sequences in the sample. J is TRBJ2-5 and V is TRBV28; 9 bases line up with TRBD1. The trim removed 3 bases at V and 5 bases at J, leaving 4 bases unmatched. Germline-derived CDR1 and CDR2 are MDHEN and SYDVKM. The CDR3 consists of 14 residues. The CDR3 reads CASSLTGGWETQYF. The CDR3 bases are TGTGCCAGCAGTTTGACAGGGGGGTGGGAGACCCAGTACTTC. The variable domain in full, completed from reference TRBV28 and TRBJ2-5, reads DVKVTQSSRYLVKRTGEKVFLECVQDMDHENMFWYRQDPGLGLRLIYFSYDVKMKEKGDIPEGYSVSREKKERFSLILESASTNQTSMYLCASSLTGGWETQYFGPGTRLLVL.

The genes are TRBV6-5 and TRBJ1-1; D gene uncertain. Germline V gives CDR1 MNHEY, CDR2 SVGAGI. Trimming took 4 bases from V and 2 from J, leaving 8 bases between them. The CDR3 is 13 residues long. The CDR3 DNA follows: TGTGCCAGCAGTTTTTCGGGAAACACTGAAGCTTTCTTT. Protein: CASSFSGNTEAFF.

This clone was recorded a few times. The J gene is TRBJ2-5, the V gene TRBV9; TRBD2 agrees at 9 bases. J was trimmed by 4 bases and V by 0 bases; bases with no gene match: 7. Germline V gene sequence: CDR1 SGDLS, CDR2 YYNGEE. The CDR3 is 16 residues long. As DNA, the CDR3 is TGTGCCAGCAGCGTAGGCGGCGGGGGGGCCTTAGAGACCCAGTACTTC. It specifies CASSVGGGGALETQYF.

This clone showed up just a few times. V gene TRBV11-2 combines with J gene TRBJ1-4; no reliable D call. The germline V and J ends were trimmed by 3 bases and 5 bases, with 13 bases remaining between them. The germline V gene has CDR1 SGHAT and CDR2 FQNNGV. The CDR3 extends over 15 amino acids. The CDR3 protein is CASSLTGLGNEKLFF. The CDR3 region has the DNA TGTGCCAGCAGCTTGACCGGACTGGGCAATGAAAAACTGTTTTTT.

The CDR3 spells CASSLDGQGGYGYTF. The CDR3 nucleotides read TGCGCCAGCAGCTTGGACGGACAGGGAGGCTATGGCTACACCTTC. J is TRBJ1-2 and V is TRBV5-1; 8 bases fit TRBD1. After removal of 0 bases from V and 4 bases from J, the junction contained 5 bases not matched to a gene. The CDR3 has 15 amino acids. Per germline, CDR1 SGHRS and CDR2 YFSETQ.

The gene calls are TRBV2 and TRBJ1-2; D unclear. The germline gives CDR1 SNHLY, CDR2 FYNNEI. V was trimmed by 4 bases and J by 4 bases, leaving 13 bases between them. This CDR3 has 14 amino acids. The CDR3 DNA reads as TGTGCCAGCAGTGTAAGCGGGTCGGCCTATGGCTACACCTTC. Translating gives CASSVSGSAYGYTF. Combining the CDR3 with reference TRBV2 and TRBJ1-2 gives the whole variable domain EPEVTQTPSHQVTQMGQEVILRCVPISNHLYFYWYRQILGQKVEFLVSFYNNEISEKSEIFDDQFSVERPDGSNFTLKIRSTKLEDSAMYFCASSVSGSAYGYTFGSGTRLTVV.

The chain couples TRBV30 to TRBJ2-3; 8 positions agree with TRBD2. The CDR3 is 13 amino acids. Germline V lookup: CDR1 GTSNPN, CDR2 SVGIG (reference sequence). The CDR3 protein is CGGSGTRTDTQYF. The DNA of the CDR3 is TGTGGGGGTAGCGGGACACGCACAGATACGCAGTATTTT.

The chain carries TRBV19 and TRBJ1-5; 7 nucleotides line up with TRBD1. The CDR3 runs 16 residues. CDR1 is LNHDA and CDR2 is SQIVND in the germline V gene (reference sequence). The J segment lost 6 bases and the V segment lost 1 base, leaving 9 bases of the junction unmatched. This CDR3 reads CASSIVSGGSIQPQHF. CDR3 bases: TGTGCCAGTAGTATAGTTTCAGGGGGGTCTATTCAGCCCCAGCATTTT.

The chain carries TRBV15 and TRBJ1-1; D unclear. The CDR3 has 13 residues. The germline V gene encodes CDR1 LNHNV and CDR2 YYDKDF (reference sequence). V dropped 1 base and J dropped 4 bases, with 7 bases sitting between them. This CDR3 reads CATSRGQITEAFF. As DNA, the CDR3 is TGTGCCACCAGCAGAGGGCAGATCACTGAAGCTTTCTTT.

CDR3 sequence reads: CASSESYGGAKDTQYF. For the CDR3, the DNA is TGCGCCAGCAGTGAGTCTTACGGGGGGGCCAAAGATACGCAGTATTTT. This chain connects TRBV10-1 to TRBJ2-3; the match to TRBD2 covers 8 bases. The V gene end was trimmed by 0 bases and the J gene end by 5 bases; junction bases not matched to a gene: 7. Germline V lookup: CDR1 WNHNN, CDR2 SYGVQD (reference sequence). CDR3 size: 16 residues.

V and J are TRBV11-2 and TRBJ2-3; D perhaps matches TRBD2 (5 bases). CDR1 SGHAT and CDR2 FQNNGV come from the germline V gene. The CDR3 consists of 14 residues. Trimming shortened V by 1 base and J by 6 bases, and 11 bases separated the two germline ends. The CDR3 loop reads CASSLVAGVDTQYF. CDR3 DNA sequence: TGTGCCAGCAGCTTAGTAGCCGGGGTGGATACGCAGTATTTT.

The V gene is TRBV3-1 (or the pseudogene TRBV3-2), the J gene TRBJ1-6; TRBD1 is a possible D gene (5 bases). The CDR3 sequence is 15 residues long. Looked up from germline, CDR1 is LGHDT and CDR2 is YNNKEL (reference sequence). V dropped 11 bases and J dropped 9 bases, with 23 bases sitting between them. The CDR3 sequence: CAAAQTGFRTSPLHF. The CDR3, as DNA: TGTGCCGCAGCCCAAACAGGATTTAGAACTTCACCCCTCCACTTT.

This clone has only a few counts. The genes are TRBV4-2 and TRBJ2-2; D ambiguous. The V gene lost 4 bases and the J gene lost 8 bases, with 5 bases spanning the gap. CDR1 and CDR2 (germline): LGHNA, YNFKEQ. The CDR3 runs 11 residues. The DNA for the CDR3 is TGTGCCAGCAGCCTCTTAGGGGAGCTGTTTTTT. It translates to CASSLLGELFF.

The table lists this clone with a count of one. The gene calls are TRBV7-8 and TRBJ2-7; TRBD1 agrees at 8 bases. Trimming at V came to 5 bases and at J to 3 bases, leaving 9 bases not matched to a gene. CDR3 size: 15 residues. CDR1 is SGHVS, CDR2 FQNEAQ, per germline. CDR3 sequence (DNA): TGTGCCAGCAGCCGAGTCCAGGGGGCTGTCTACGAGCAGTACTTC. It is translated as CASSRVQGAVYEQYF. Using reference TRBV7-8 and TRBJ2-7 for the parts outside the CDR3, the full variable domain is GAGVSQSPRYKVAKRGQDVALRCDPISGHVSLFWYQQALGQGPEFLTYFQNEAQLDKSGLPSDRFFAERPEGSVSTLKIQRTQQEDSAVYLCASSRVQGAVYEQYFGPGTRLTVT.

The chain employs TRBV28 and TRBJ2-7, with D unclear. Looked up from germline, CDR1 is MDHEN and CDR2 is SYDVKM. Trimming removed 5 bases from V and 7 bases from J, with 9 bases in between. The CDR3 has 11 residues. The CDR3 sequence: CASSPNGEQYF. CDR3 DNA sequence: TGTGCCAGCAGTCCTAACGGGGAGCAGTACTTC.

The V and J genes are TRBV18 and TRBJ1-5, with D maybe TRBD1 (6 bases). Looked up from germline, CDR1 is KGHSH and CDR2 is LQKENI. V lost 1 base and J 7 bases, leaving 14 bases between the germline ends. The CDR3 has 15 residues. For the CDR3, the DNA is TGTGCCAGCTCACCACAAACAGGGAAGACGCAGCCCCAGCATTTT. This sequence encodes CASSPQTGKTQPQHF.

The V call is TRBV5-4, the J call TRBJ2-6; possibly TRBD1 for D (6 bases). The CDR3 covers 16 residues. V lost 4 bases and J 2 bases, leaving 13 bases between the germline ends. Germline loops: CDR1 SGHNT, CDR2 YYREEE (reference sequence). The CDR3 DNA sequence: TGTGCCAGCAGCAATAATGCAGGGGCTGGGGCCAACGTCCTGACTTTC. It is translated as CASSNNAGAGANVLTF.

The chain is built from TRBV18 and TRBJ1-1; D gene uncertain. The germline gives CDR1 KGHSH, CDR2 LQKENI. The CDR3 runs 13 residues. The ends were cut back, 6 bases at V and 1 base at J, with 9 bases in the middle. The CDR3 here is CASSVGRNTEAFF. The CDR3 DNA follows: TGTGCCAGCTCGGTGGGCAGGAACACTGAAGCTTTCTTT. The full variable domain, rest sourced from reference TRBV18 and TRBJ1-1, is NAGVMQNPRHLVRRRGQEARLRCSPMKGHSHVYWYRQLPEEGLKFMVYLQKENIIDESGMPKERFSAEFPKEGPSILRIQQVVRGDSAAYFCASSVGRNTEAFFGQGTRLTVV.

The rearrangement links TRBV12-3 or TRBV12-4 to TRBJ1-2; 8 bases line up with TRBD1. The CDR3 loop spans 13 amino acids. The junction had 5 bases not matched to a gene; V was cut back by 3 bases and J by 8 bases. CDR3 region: CASSLGPGGGYTF. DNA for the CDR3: TGTGCCAGCAGTTTGGGACCAGGGGGCGGCTACACCTTC.

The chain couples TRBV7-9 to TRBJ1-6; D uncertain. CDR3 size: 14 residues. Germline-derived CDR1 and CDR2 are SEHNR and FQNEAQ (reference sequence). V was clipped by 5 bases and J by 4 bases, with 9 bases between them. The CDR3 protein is CASSPEQYNSPLHF. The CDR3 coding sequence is TGTGCCAGCAGCCCGGAACAGTATAATTCACCCCTCCACTTT.

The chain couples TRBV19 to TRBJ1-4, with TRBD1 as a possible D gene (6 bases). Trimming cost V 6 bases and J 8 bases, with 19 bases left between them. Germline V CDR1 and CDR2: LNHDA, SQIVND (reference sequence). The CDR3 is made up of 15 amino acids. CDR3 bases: TGTGCCAGTAGCAAAACAGGGCTACGGGAAGAAAAACTGTTTTTT. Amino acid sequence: CASSKTGLREEKLFF.

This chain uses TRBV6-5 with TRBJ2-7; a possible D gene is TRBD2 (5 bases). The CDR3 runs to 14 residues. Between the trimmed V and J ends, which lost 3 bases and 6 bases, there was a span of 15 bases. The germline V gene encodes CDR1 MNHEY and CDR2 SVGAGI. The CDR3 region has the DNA TGTGCCAGCAGTTATCTCAGCGGCGGTTCCGAGCAGTACTTC. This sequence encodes CASSYLSGGSEQYF.

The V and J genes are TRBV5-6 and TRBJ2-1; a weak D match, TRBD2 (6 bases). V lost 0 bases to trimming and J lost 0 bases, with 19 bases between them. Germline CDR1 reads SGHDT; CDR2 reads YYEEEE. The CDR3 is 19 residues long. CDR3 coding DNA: TGTGCCAGCAGCTTGGCCAAGTTCGGGGGTCTAAGCTCCTACAATGAGCAGTTCTTC. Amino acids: CASSLAKFGGLSSYNEQFF.

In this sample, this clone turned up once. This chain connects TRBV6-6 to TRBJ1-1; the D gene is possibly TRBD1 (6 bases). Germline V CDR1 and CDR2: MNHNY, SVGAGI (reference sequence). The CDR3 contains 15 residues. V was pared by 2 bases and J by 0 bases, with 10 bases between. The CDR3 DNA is TGTGCCAGCAGTTACGGGGCAGGGGTGAACACTGAAGCTTTCTTT. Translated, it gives CASSYGAGVNTEAFF.

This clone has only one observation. The CDR3: CASSPEYNSPLHF. As DNA, the CDR3 is TGTGCCAGCAGCCCGGAGTATAATTCACCCCTCCACTTT. The genes are TRBV5-4 and TRBJ1-6, with unresolved D. Trimming left V 4 bases short and J 4 bases short, with 6 bases between. This CDR3 comprises 13 residues. Germline CDR1 and CDR2: SGHNT and YYREEE (reference sequence).

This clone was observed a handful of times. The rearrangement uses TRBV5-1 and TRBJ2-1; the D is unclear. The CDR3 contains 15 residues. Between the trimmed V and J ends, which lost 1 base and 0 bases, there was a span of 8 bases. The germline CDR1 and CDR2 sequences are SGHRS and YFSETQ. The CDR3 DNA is TGCGCCAGCAGCTTGTCCGGTGGCTCCTACAATGAGCAGTTCTTC. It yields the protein CASSLSGGSYNEQFF.

CDR3 in amino acids: CASSFRTGGRDTQYF. The CDR3 DNA sequence: TGTGCCAGCAGCTTTAGGACAGGGGGCAGAGATACGCAGTATTTT. The chain joins TRBV5-4 to TRBJ2-3; 11 nucleotides align to TRBD1. Germline trimming cut 2 bases from V and 5 bases from J; bases unmatched to any gene: 4. The CDR3 contains 15 residues. Germline lookup yields CDR1 SGHNT and CDR2 YYREEE (reference sequence).

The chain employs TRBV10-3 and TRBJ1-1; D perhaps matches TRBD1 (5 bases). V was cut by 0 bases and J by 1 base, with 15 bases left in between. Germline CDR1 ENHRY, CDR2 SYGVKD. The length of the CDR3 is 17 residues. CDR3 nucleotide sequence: TGTGCCATCAGTGAGTCGCTTTCGTTGGACAAGAACACTGAAGCTTTCTTT. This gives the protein CAISESLSLDKNTEAFF.